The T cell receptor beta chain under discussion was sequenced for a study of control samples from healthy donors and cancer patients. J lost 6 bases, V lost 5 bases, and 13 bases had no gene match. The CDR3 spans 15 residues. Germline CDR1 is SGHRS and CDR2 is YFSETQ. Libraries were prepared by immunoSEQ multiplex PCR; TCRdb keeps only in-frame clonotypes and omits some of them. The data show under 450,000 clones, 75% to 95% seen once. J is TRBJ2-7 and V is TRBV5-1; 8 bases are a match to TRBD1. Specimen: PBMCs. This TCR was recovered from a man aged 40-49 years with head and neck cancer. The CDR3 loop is CASSSDGTGVVEQYF. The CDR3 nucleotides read TGCGCCAGCAGTTCAGATGGGACAGGAGTCGTCGAGCAGTACTTC.